Listed below are T cell receptor beta chains from one sample, sequenced in a study of T cell changes during pregnancy in multiple sclerosis. This table comes from immunoSEQ multiplex PCR, and its TCRdb copy is limited to in-frame clones, with some not included. The table includes some 46,000 clones, 92% detected once. Sequenced input: peripheral blood. These receptors all come from a female donor with multiple sclerosis, enrolled in a pregnancy study. CDR3s include the opening cysteine and the closing phenylalanine or tryptophan. The D gene is left open where the match is weak. Only some rows state a clone size, as once, few, many or a class for expanded clones.

clone_size	d_call	j_call	v_call	cdr3_nt	cdr3_aa
-	-	TRBJ2-2	TRBV7-9	TGTGCCAGCATACAGGCTAGCCAAAACACCGGGGAGCTGTTTTTT	CASIQASQNTGELFF
-	-	TRBJ2-1	TRBV5-6	TGTGCCAGCAGCGGAAACCCGGGACTGGCCTACAATGAGCAGTTCTTC	CASSGNPGLAYNEQFF
-	-	TRBJ1-2	TRBV4-2	TGTGCCAGCAGCCAAGGGTTGATTAGGGTGGACTATGGCTACACCTTC	CASSQGLIRVDYGYTF
-	-	TRBJ2-7	TRBV30	TGTGCCTGGGCGCCGGGCACCCAGCAGTACTTC	CAWAPGTQQYF
-	-	TRBJ1-1	TRBV6-5	TGTGCCAGCAGCCGCGGGGGAGCAAACACTGAAGCTTTCTTT	CASSRGGANTEAFF
-	-	TRBJ1-1	TRBV7-8	TGTGCCAGCAGCCTGGACACTGAAGCTTTCTTT	CASSLDTEAFF
-	TRBD2	TRBJ2-1	TRBV7-2	TGTGCCAGCAGCTTTCAAGCGGGAGTTGTTGGGGGCAATGAGCAGTTCTTC	CASSFQAGVVGGNEQFF
-	-	TRBJ2-4	TRBV29-1	TGCAGCGTTGATTCAGGGGGGGCCATTCAGTACTTC	CSVDSGGAIQYF
once	TRBD1	TRBJ2-7	TRBV7-6	TGTGCCAGCAGCCGCGGACAGGGCCTTTTAGGGTACGAGCAGTACTTC	CASSRGQGLLGYEQYF
medium-sized	-	TRBJ2-7	TRBV2	TGTGCCAGCAGTGGTGCTGCATACGAGCAGTACTTC	CASSGAAYEQYF
-	-	TRBJ1-2	TRBV19	TGTGCCAGTATGGATGAGGGGATGGTGGGCTACACCTTC	CASMDEGMVGYTF
-	-	TRBJ2-1	TRBV25-1	TGTGCCAGCAGTGAATCTGAGGGAGTGGTCCTTGAGCAGTTCTTC	CASSESEGVVLEQFF
-	-	TRBJ1-5	TRBV6-5	TGTGCCAGCAGTTACGCATCAGCGGGCAATCAGCCCCAGCATTTT	CASSYASAGNQPQHF
-	-	TRBJ1-3	TRBV6-1	TGTGCCAGCAGTCAAGGGACTCCGGGCCTCTCTGGAAACACCATATATTTT	CASSQGTPGLSGNTIYF
-	-	TRBJ2-3	TRBV4-1	TGCGCCAGCAGCCAAGATTGGATAGGCGCAGATACGCAGTATTTT	CASSQDWIGADTQYF
-	-	TRBJ1-1	TRBV7-3	TGTGCCAGCAGCTTACTTGGTACCAACACTGAAGCTTTCTTT	CASSLLGTNTEAFF